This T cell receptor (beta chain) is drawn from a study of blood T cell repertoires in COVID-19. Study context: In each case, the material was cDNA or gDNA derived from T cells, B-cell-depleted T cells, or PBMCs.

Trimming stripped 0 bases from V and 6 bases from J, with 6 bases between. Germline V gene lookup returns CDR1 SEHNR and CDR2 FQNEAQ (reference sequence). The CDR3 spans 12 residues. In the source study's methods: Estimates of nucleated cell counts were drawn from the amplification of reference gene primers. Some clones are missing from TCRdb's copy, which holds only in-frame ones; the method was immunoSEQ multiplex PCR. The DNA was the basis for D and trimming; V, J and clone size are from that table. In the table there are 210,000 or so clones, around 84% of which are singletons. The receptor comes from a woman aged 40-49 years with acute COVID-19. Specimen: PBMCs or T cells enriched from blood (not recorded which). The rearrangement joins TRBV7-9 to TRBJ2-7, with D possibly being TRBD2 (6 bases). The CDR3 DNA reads TGTGCCAGCAGCTTAGCGGGAGGCGAGCAGTACTTC. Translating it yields CASSLAGGEQYF.